Each of the 32 T cell receptor beta chains below was sequenced from the same sample in a study of technical replicates of blood from four donors. This table comes from immunoSEQ multiplex PCR, and its TCRdb copy is limited to in-frame clones, with some not included. Altogether 65,000 to 95,000 clones are present, roughly 93% being singletons, with the ten largest covering approximately 0.24%. Specimen: T cells isolated from PBMCs. These receptor sequences come from a human donor in good health.

This clone was observed a single time. The CDR3 nucleotides are TGCGCCAGCAGCCAAGGACTAGCGGGAGGAATCTACGAGCAGTACTTC. Translation gives CASSQGLAGGIYEQYF. The rearrangement uses TRBV5-1 and TRBJ2-7; 14 bases fit TRBD2. After removal of 4 bases from V and 3 bases from J, the junction contained 6 bases not matched to a gene. This CDR3 contains 16 residues. The germline CDR1 and CDR2 sequences are SGHRS and YFSETQ.

The chain uses TRBV21-1 and TRBJ1-5; TRBD1, the table's D call, was not compared with the DNA. TRBV21-1 is a pseudogene segment. This CDR3 has 15 amino acids. The CDR3 region is CASSTHQGFGQPQHF. The CDR3 DNA sequence: TGTGCCAGCAGCACCCATCAGGGTTTCGGTCAGCCCCAGCATTTT.

The chain has TRBV18 and TRBJ2-3; 13 bases are a match to TRBD2. The CDR3 covers 15 residues. Unmatched junction bases numbered 5, after V lost 5 bases and J lost 6 bases. CDR1 KGHSH and CDR2 LQKENI come from the germline V gene. The CDR3 loop is CASSYGLAGEDTQYF. CDR3 DNA: TGTGCCAGCTCATATGGACTAGCGGGGGAGGATACGCAGTATTTT.

J is TRBJ2-2 and V is TRBV6-6; possible D gene TRBD2, 6 bases. The germline V gene has CDR1 MNHNY and CDR2 SVGAGI (reference sequence). The CDR3 spans 14 residues. Trimming stripped 2 bases from V and 7 bases from J, with 11 bases between. The chain's CDR3 is CASSYEGRGGELFF. CDR3 DNA: TGTGCCAGCAGTTACGAGGGGCGGGGCGGGGAGCTGTTTTTT.

The table lists this clone with a count of one. This rearrangement joins TRBV6-5 to TRBJ2-1; TRBD2 matches at 10 bases. Germline CDR1 MNHEY, CDR2 SVGAGI. The CDR3 extends over 15 amino acids. Trimming cost V 6 bases and J 6 bases; bases outside gene matches: 8. The CDR3 is CASSPGLAVTNEQFF. The DNA for the CDR3 is TGTGCCAGCAGCCCTGGACTAGCGGTTACCAATGAGCAGTTCTTC.

V usage is TRBV6-5 and J usage is TRBJ1-3; the match to TRBD1 covers 10 bases. Germline CDR1 is MNHEY and CDR2 is SVGAGI. This CDR3 contains 15 residues. J gave up 3 bases and V 5 bases, and 4 bases lay outside the gene matches. The CDR3, as DNA: TGTGCCAGCAGTATGACAGGGGGCCGTGGAAACACCATATATTTT. It translates to CASSMTGGRGNTIYF.

The rearrangement links TRBV4-1 to TRBJ2-7; possible D gene TRBD1, 6 bases. The CDR3 extends over 14 amino acids. The germline gives CDR1 MGHRA, CDR2 YSYEKL. Deletions cut 1 base from V and 5 bases from J, with 12 bases between. The CDR3 coding sequence is TGCGCCAGCAGCCAAGTAACGTACAGGGACGAGCAGTACTTC. Its protein is CASSQVTYRDEQYF.

The chain joins TRBV5-6 to TRBJ2-5; 11 bases match TRBD2. Unmatched junction bases numbered 16, after V lost 4 bases and J lost 5 bases. This CDR3 region has 18 residues. CDR1 SGHDT and CDR2 YYEEEE come from the germline V gene. DNA for the CDR3: TGTGCCAGCAGCGCCGGACTAGCGGGCCCTGTCGGTATTGAGACCCAGTACTTC. Translated: CASSAGLAGPVGIETQYF.

The rearrangement uses TRBV9 and TRBJ1-1; D ambiguous. CDR1 and CDR2 (germline): SGDLS, YYNGEE. V gave up 3 bases and J gave up 4 bases, with 7 bases separating them. The CDR3 is made up of 12 amino acids. The CDR3 loop is CASSAHSTEAFF. CDR3 bases: TGTGCCAGCAGCGCCCACAGCACTGAAGCTTTCTTT.

The J gene is TRBJ2-3, the V gene TRBV27, with TRBD2 matching over 7 bases. Germline-derived CDR1 and CDR2 are MNHEY and SMNVEV (reference sequence). V lost 2 bases and J lost 2; bases outside the gene matches: 7. The CDR3 runs 16 residues. The CDR3 DNA reads as TGTGCCAGCAGTTTAGGGGGGGGTGGGTCCACAGATACGCAGTATTTT. Translated: CASSLGGGGSTDTQYF.

The gene calls are TRBV5-1 and TRBJ1-1, with D perhaps matching TRBD1 (5 bases). The CDR3 is 20 residues long. Trimming cost V 5 bases and J 4 bases, with 33 bases left between them. Germline V gives CDR1 SGHRS, CDR2 YFSETQ. In nucleotides, the CDR3 is TGCGCCAGCAGTCAGGGCATTGTGTTGATGAAGGGGAGGAATTTCACTGAAGCTTTCTTT. This translates into CASSQGIVLMKGRNFTEAFF. The full variable domain, with the rest looked up from reference TRBV5-1 and TRBJ1-1, is KAGVTQTPRYLIKTRGQQVTLSCSPISGHRSVSWYQQTPGQGLQFLFEYFSETQRNKGNFPGRFSGRQFSNSRSEMNVSTLELGDSALYLCASSQGIVLMKGRNFTEAFFGQGTRLTVV.

The chain joins TRBV6-4 to TRBJ2-1; TRBD2 aligns across 9 bases. The CDR3 spans 13 residues. Germline-derived CDR1 and CDR2 are MRHNA and SNTAGT. V was clipped by 5 bases and J by 10 bases; unmatched bases: 6. CDR3 in amino acids: CASSRLAGREQFF. The DNA of the CDR3 is TGTGCCAGCAGTCGCCTAGCGGGAAGGGAGCAGTTCTTC.

The genes are TRBV14 and TRBJ2-5, with D maybe TRBD2 (6 bases). Germline-derived CDR1 and CDR2 are SGHDN and FVKESK. The CDR3 is 17 residues long. V lost 1 base and J lost 5, with 20 bases in between. The CDR3 sequence: CASSQGSWRTAGETQYF. The CDR3 DNA sequence: TGTGCCAGCAGCCAAGGGAGTTGGCGGACCGCGGGGGAGACCCAGTACTTC.

The chain carries TRBV12-5 and TRBJ2-5; TRBD1 might be the D (6 bases). The CDR3 length is 15 residues. From germline, CDR1 is LGHNT and CDR2 FRNRAP. The V end lost 6 bases, the J end lost 5 bases, and 19 bases lay between the germline ends. Here the CDR3 DNA reads TGTGCTAGTGGACCGACAGGCGCCGGGACGGAGACCCAGTACTTC. Protein sequence: CASGPTGAGTETQYF.

The chain carries TRBV5-6 and TRBJ2-5; D is possibly TRBD2 (6 bases). Germline V gene data show CDR1 as SGHDT and CDR2 as YYEEEE. CDR3 length: 14 amino acids. Trimming shortened V by 4 bases and J by 4 bases, and 14 bases separated the two germline ends. For the CDR3, the DNA is TGTGCCAGCAGCCCTAATAGGGGAGGAGAGACCCAGTACTTC. As protein: CASSPNRGGETQYF. Based on the CDR3 plus reference TRBV5-6 and TRBJ2-5, the full variable domain is DAGVTQSPTHLIKTRGQQVTLRCSPKSGHDTVSWYQQALGQGPQFIFQYYEEEERQRGNFPDRFSGHQFPNYSSELNVNALLLGDSALYLCASSPNRGGETQYFGPGTRLLVL.

DNA for the CDR3: TGTGCCAGCAGTGGTGTACGGACAGGGCTTGGCGTCCTGACTTTC. It translates to CASSGVRTGLGVLTF. This rearrangement joins TRBV9 to TRBJ2-6; 8 bases are shared with TRBD1. This CDR3 region has 15 residues. Germline CDR1 is SGDLS and CDR2 is YYNGEE. J gave up 12 bases and V 5 bases, and 13 bases lay outside the gene matches. The full variable domain, in which reference TRBV9 and TRBJ2-6 provide the parts outside the CDR3, is DSGVTQTPKHLITATGQRVTLRCSPRSGDLSVYWYQQSLDQGLQFLIQYYNGEERAKGNILERFSAQQFPDLHSELNLSSLELGDSALYFCASSGVRTGLGVLTFGAGSRLTVL.

The chain carries TRBV19 and TRBJ2-7; D not resolved. The CDR3 consists of 11 residues. The V gene's germline CDR1 is LNHDA and CDR2 SQIVND (reference sequence). V dropped 4 bases and J dropped 4 bases, with 5 bases sitting between them. CDR3 loop: CASSSEYEQYF. In nucleotides, the CDR3 is TGTGCCAGTAGTAGTGAGTACGAGCAGTACTTC.

The chain carries TRBV30 and TRBJ1-2, with 8 bases lining up with TRBD1. Trimming cost V 0 bases and J 4 bases; bases outside gene matches: 7. Germline V gene data show CDR1 as GTSNPN and CDR2 as SVGIG (reference sequence). The CDR3 is 15 residues long. DNA for the CDR3: TGTGCCTGGAGTGTACCCCTACAGGGGGTCTATGGCTACACCTTC. It translates to CAWSVPLQGVYGYTF.

CDR3 sequence reads: CASSYGQGPTEAFF. The CDR3 DNA sequence: TGCGCCAGCAGCTACGGACAGGGGCCTACTGAAGCTTTCTTT. This rearrangement joins TRBV5-1 to TRBJ1-1; 9 nucleotides align to TRBD1. Per germline, CDR1 SGHRS and CDR2 YFSETQ. V lost 3 bases and J lost 5; bases outside the gene matches: 5. There are 14 residues in the CDR3.

The chain employs TRBV19 and TRBJ2-7; 8 nucleotides match TRBD2. The V gene's germline CDR1 is LNHDA and CDR2 SQIVND (reference sequence). The CDR3 runs 12 residues. J gave up 2 bases and V 10 bases, and 4 bases lay outside the gene matches. The DNA of the CDR3 is TGTGCCACTACTAGCGGCCCCTACGAGCAGTACTTC. The encoded protein is CATTSGPYEQYF. The whole variable domain, remainder taken from reference TRBV19 and TRBJ2-7, is DGGITQSPKYLFRKEGQNVTLSCEQNLNHDAMYWYRQDPGQGLRLIYYSQIVNDFQKGDIAEGYSVSREKKESFPLTVTSAQKNPTAFYLCATTSGPYEQYFGPGTRLTVT.

CDR3: CASSSISGANVLTF. Here the CDR3 DNA reads TGTGCCAGCAGTTCTATCTCTGGGGCCAACGTCCTGACTTTC. V usage is TRBV27 and J usage is TRBJ2-6; D is unclear. V lost 4 bases and J lost 0, with 4 bases in between. The V gene's germline CDR1 is MNHEY and CDR2 SMNVEV (reference sequence). The CDR3 is 14 residues long.

The chain combines TRBV2 with TRBJ2-7, with a possible D match to TRBD1 (6 bases). The CDR3 runs to 15 residues. The V end lost 8 bases, the J end lost 0 bases, and 17 bases lay between the germline ends. The V gene's germline CDR1 is SNHLY and CDR2 FYNNEI. CDR3 sequence: CASDAPPDSSYEQYF. CDR3 nucleotides: TGTGCCAGCGACGCCCCGCCGGACAGCTCCTACGAGCAGTACTTC.

The chain uses TRBV13 and TRBJ2-5; 7 nucleotides agree with TRBD2. The CDR3 runs 17 residues. V was clipped by 1 base and J by 4 bases; unmatched bases: 12. Per germline, CDR1 PRHDT and CDR2 FYEKMQ (reference sequence). The CDR3 sequence: CASSLVGSGPLRETQYF. The CDR3 DNA reads as TGTGCCAGCAGCTTAGTCGGTAGCGGGCCCCTGCGAGAGACCCAGTACTTC.

The gene calls are TRBV10-1 and TRBJ2-5; TRBD1 matches at 9 bases. J gave up 5 bases and V 2 bases, and 6 bases lay outside the gene matches. CDR3 size: 15 residues. CDR1 is WNHNN and CDR2 is SYGVQD in the germline V gene (reference sequence). The DNA for the CDR3 is TGCGCCAGCAGTGAGGATAAGGGGACAGGGGAGACCCAGTACTTC. The encoded protein is CASSEDKGTGETQYF.

The chain is built from TRBV9 and TRBJ1-1, with 7 bases identical to TRBD1. This CDR3 comprises 13 residues. The ends lost 0 bases at V and 13 bases at J; junction bases unmatched: 9. The germline CDR1 and CDR2 sequences are SGDLS and YYNGEE. CDR3: CASSVEAGGWVFF. DNA of the CDR3: TGTGCCAGCAGCGTAGAAGCAGGGGGGTGGGTTTTCTTT.

This clone was recorded once. This chain joins TRBV2 and TRBJ2-1; D is perhaps TRBD2 (5 bases). With 5 bases removed from V and 7 bases from J, the gap between germline ends came to 18 bases. The length of the CDR3 is 15 residues. The V gene's germline CDR1 is SNHLY and CDR2 FYNNEI. CDR3 nucleotides: TGTGCCAGCAGTAGAGACGGAGGCTCGGGGAATGAGCAGTTCTTC. It codes for CASSRDGGSGNEQFF.

CDR3 loop: CASSPPGGTYNEQFF. The CDR3 DNA sequence: TGTGCCAGCAGCCCCCCGGGGGGTACCTACAATGAGCAGTTCTTC. The chain joins TRBV7-9 to TRBJ2-1; 7 bases fit TRBD2. V lost 5 bases and J lost 2; bases outside the gene matches: 6. The CDR3 length is 15 residues. The V gene's germline CDR1 is SEHNR and CDR2 FQNEAQ (reference sequence).

The rearrangement links TRBV6-5 to TRBJ1-2; D is undetermined. The CDR3 consists of 13 residues. Trimming took 6 bases from V and 1 from J, leaving 9 bases between them. Germline values: CDR1 MNHEY, CDR2 SVGAGI. The CDR3: CASSNSFNYGYTF. The CDR3 nucleotides are TGTGCCAGCAGCAACAGCTTTAACTATGGCTACACCTTC.

The V gene is TRBV11-3, the J gene TRBJ2-1; TRBD1 aligns across 7 bases. This CDR3 region has 16 residues. Germline CDR1 is SGHNT and CDR2 is YENEEA. J was trimmed by 3 bases and V by 5 bases; bases with no gene match: 10. CDR3 in DNA: TGTGCCAGCAGCCCCTCAGACAGGGCAGGCTACAATGAGCAGTTCTTC. Translation gives CASSPSDRAGYNEQFF.

The CDR3 here is CASSSDRARSYNEQFF. The CDR3 DNA is TGTGCCAGCAGCTCAGACAGGGCCCGCTCCTACAATGAGCAGTTCTTC. The V gene is TRBV7-9, the J gene TRBJ2-1; TRBD1 matches at 7 bases. The germline V gene has CDR1 SEHNR and CDR2 FQNEAQ (reference sequence). With V trimmed by 4 bases and J by 0 bases, 6 bases remained unmatched. This CDR3 is built from 16 residues.

This chain connects TRBV29-1 to TRBJ2-1, with TRBD2 as a possible D gene (6 bases). The CDR3 totals 14 residues. Germline loops: CDR1 SQVTM, CDR2 ANQGSEA. V dropped 4 bases and J dropped 7 bases, with 17 bases sitting between them. CDR3 in amino acids: CSVGRGRPSNEQFF. CDR3 coding DNA: TGCAGCGTTGGACGGGGGAGGCCATCAAATGAGCAGTTCTTC.

This chain links TRBV20-1 with TRBJ1-2; D is perhaps TRBD1 (5 bases). The CDR3 runs 11 residues. Trimming stripped 8 bases from V and 4 bases from J, with 11 bases between. Germline assignment: CDR1 DFQATT and CDR2 SNEGSKA (reference sequence). DNA for the CDR3: TGCAGTTGCGGGGGGATCTATGGCTACACCTTC. Translated, it gives CSCGGIYGYTF.